This T cell receptor beta chain was identified in a study of post-analysis software for immune sequencing data. Whole-study findings and limits: Patients had higher frequencies than controls of roughly five TRBV segments, including TRBV5-6, TRBV5-1 and TRBV20-1.

Trimming took off 3 bases at V and 4 bases at J, with 12 bases between the two ends. The CDR3 extends over 14 amino acids. Each TCR beta cDNA library carried unique molecular identifiers. Yield was some 540,000 cDNA molecules from around 1 to 10 million T cells. TCRdb reprocessed the PCR reads via MiXCR and lists one record per CDR3 protein. The sample shows about 770,000 distinct CDR3 sequences, roughly 46% of them seen only once. A note on this clonotype: Its specificity is unknown.

This clonotype originated in a girl between 10 and 17 years old with multiple sclerosis. V and J are TRBV12-3 or TRBV12-4 and TRBJ2-5; tentatively, D is TRBD1 (6 bases). Sequenced sample: blood. The CDR3 DNA reads as TGTGCCAGCAGTTTTGGGGGCTTGGGAGAGACCCAGTACTTC. This codes for CASSFGGLGETQYF.